A single sample gave rise to the 29 T cell receptor beta chains below, sequenced in a study of CXCR3-negative and CXCR3-positive naive CD8 T cells. Study outcomes and limitations: CXCR3-positive naive cells carried more hydrophobic TRB CDR3s than CXCR3-negative ones.

Researchers prepared the TRB cDNA libraries using 5' RACE with UMI labels. From its re-call of the 5' RACE reads, TCRdb lists each CDR3 protein once, without DNA. The sample includes 85,000 to 120,000 distinct CDR3 sequences. No antigen is known for these receptors. The sample was naive CXCR3+ CD8+ T cells from blood. Subset of the sample: CD45RO-CCR7+CD27+CD95- naive CD8+ T cells expressing CXCR3 (TNR3+). The receptor set was obtained from a human donor in good health. Some clones in this sample may be carry-over from other donors' samples.

This CDR3 reads CSVLDREQPYEQYF. The chain is built from TRBV29-1 and TRBJ2-7; the TRBD1 assignment by TCRdb is unverifiable without DNA. CDR1 is SQVTM, CDR2 ANQGSEA, per germline. The CDR3 runs 14 residues.

The chain couples TRBV29-1 to TRBJ2-1. Germline CDR1 SQVTM, CDR2 ANQGSEA. This CDR3 contains 12 residues. The CDR3 protein is CSVEFLVDEQFF.

V gene TRBV5-1 combines with J gene TRBJ1-2; TCRdb picks TRBD1, but there is no DNA to check that call. CDR3 length: 14 residues. Germline CDR1 is SGHRS and CDR2 is YFSETQ. The CDR3: CASSLGGQGDGYTF.

The chain employs TRBV5-4 and TRBJ2-1; TCRdb returns TRBD1, unconfirmable since there is no DNA. CDR1 and CDR2 (germline): SGHNT, YYREEE (reference sequence). The CDR3 has 15 residues. The CDR3 is CATFGGRGSYNEQFF.

The rearrangement links TRBV5-1 to TRBJ2-3; the TCRdb D gene call, TRBD1, has no DNA to confirm it. Germline lookup yields CDR1 SGHRS and CDR2 YFSETQ. This CDR3 contains 14 residues. CDR3 in amino acids: CASSPAGATDTQYF.

The rearrangement uses TRBV6-2 or TRBV6-3 and TRBJ1-2. The germline V gene has CDR1 MNHEY and CDR2 SVGEGT. This CDR3 is 14 amino acids long. This chain's CDR3 is CASSYHGGPYGYTF.

V usage is TRBV7-2 and J usage is TRBJ1-3; the D call of TRBD1 rests on TCRdb alone, since no DNA is present to check it. Germline CDR1 SGHTA, CDR2 FQGNSA. CDR3 length: 14 residues. CDR3 sequence reads: CASRAGSSGNTIYF.

The chain uses TRBV12-3 or TRBV12-4 and TRBJ1-5; checking the TCRdb D call of TRBD1 is not possible without DNA. This CDR3 is 14 amino acids long. The CDR3 here is CASSPGTQDQPQHF.

The chain joins TRBV6-5 to TRBJ1-6; checking the TCRdb D call of TRBD1 is not possible without DNA. The CDR3 has 14 residues. Germline V gene data show CDR1 as MNHEY and CDR2 as SVGAGI. The CDR3 sequence is CASSLTGPPSPLHF.

V is TRBV4-2 and J is TRBJ2-7; there is no DNA to check the TCRdb D call of TRBD1. The CDR3 consists of 16 residues. The V gene's germline CDR1 is LGHNA and CDR2 YNFKEQ. The CDR3 here is CASSQPAGTGGIEQYF.

This chain's CDR3 is CASSEWDRGDGYTF. This chain joins TRBV25-1 and TRBJ1-2; TCRdb's assignment of TRBD1 cannot be checked, as there is no DNA. In germline, CDR1 is MGHDK, CDR2 SYGVNS. The CDR3 covers 14 residues.

This rearrangement joins TRBV28 to TRBJ2-7; TCRdb reports TRBD2, a call that lacks DNA to check it against. Germline lookup yields CDR1 MDHEN and CDR2 SYDVKM. The CDR3 covers 14 residues. The CDR3 loop reads CASSYAGPSYEQYF.

V and J are TRBV11-2 and TRBJ2-3; there is no DNA to check the TCRdb D call of TRBD1. This CDR3 region has 17 residues. The germline V gene encodes CDR1 SGHAT and CDR2 FQNNGV. Here the CDR3 reads CASSPEQGPLTTDTQYF.

The chain links TRBV5-1 to TRBJ2-7; TCRdb indicates TRBD2, and absent DNA this call remains unverified. In germline, CDR1 is SGHRS, CDR2 YFSETQ. The CDR3 is 15 amino acids. The CDR3 loop reads CASSLGQGHSYEQYF.

CDR3 sequence: CASSHLGNTGELFF. This chain connects TRBV7-9 to TRBJ2-2. Germline V gene lookup returns CDR1 SEHNR and CDR2 FQNEAQ (reference sequence). The CDR3 runs to 14 residues.

This chain links TRBV29-1 with TRBJ2-5; TCRdb's D call, TRBD1, is unchecked because there is no DNA. The CDR3 contains 14 residues. The germline gives CDR1 SQVTM, CDR2 ANQGSEA. The CDR3 sequence: CSVEGAEIGETQYF. The full variable domain, its missing parts supplied by reference TRBV29-1 and TRBJ2-5, is SAVISQKPSRDICQRGTSLTIQCQVDSQVTMMFWYRQQPGQSLTLIATANQGSEATYESGFVIDKFPISRPNLTFSTLTVSNMSPEDSSIYLCSVEGAEIGETQYFGPGTRLLVL.

This chain links TRBV4-1 with TRBJ2-7; checking the TCRdb D call of TRBD2 is not possible without DNA. Germline V gene lookup returns CDR1 MGHRA and CDR2 YSYEKL. The length of the CDR3 is 16 residues. CDR3 protein: CASSPTASGYSYEQYF.

This chain links TRBV7-2 with TRBJ2-1; TCRdb's D call of TRBD2 is untestable without DNA. The germline V gene encodes CDR1 SGHTA and CDR2 FQGNSA. This CDR3 spans 14 amino acids. CDR3 sequence reads: CASRSGLLHNEQFF.

The chain employs TRBV27 and TRBJ1-1; TCRdb calls TRBD1, which cannot be checked without DNA. This CDR3 contains 14 residues. Germline assignment: CDR1 MNHEY and CDR2 SMNVEV (reference sequence). CDR3 protein: CASKDRGMNTEAFF.

The genes are TRBV20-1 and TRBJ2-7; TCRdb's assignment of TRBD1 cannot be checked, as there is no DNA. The CDR3 has 13 residues. Germline V gene data show CDR1 as DFQATT and CDR2 as SNEGSKA (reference sequence). The CDR3 loop reads CSARGIGRYEQYF.

V and J are TRBV7-6 and TRBJ1-2; TCRdb's D gene call, TRBD1, goes unchecked for lack of DNA. This CDR3 is built from 13 residues. In germline, CDR1 is SGHVS, CDR2 FNYEAQ. CDR3: CAIVPWLGYGYTF.

The gene calls are TRBV7-9 and TRBJ2-1; with no DNA, the TCRdb D assignment of TRBD1 cannot be verified. This CDR3 is 15 amino acids long. Looked up from germline, CDR1 is SEHNR and CDR2 is FQNEAQ (reference sequence). The CDR3 loop reads CASSSSPSPAGEQFF.

V usage is TRBV28 and J usage is TRBJ1-5. There are 15 residues in the CDR3. Germline V lookup: CDR1 MDHEN, CDR2 SYDVKM. The CDR3: CASTLGGALYQPQHF.

This rearrangement joins TRBV30 to TRBJ2-2; TCRdb proposes TRBD1, but this gene call is untestable without DNA. CDR1 is GTSNPN and CDR2 is SVGIG in the germline V gene (reference sequence). The CDR3 length is 12 residues. The CDR3 protein is CASTPGPGELFF.

The V call is TRBV7-9, the J call TRBJ1-1. This CDR3 has 13 amino acids. The V gene's germline CDR1 is SEHNR and CDR2 FQNEAQ (reference sequence). The CDR3 loop reads CASSLLGLTEAFF.

V usage is TRBV5-1 and J usage is TRBJ1-1. In germline, CDR1 is SGHRS, CDR2 YFSETQ. This CDR3 has 14 amino acids. This CDR3 is CASSLPEENTEAFF.

The V gene is TRBV7-9, the J gene TRBJ1-1. This CDR3 is built from 15 residues. The germline CDR1 and CDR2 sequences are SEHNR and FQNEAQ (reference sequence). The CDR3 sequence: CASSLGRAQNTEAFF. Variable domain in full (rest from reference TRBV7-9 and TRBJ1-1): DTGVSQNPRHKITKRGQNVTFRCDPISEHNRLYWYRQTLGQGPEFLTYFQNEAQLEKSRLLSDRFSAERPKGSFSTLEIQRTEQGDSAMYLCASSLGRAQNTEAFFGQGTRLTVV.

The genes are TRBV3-1 and TRBJ2-7. The CDR3 runs 12 residues. Germline-derived CDR1 and CDR2 are LGHDT and YNNKEL (reference sequence). CDR3 sequence reads: CASSQGWNEQYF.

The rearrangement joins TRBV2 to TRBJ1-1; as DNA is missing, the TRBD1 call by TCRdb cannot be tested. Germline values: CDR1 SNHLY, CDR2 FYNNEI. The CDR3 is 13 residues long. CDR3 sequence: CASRGTMNTEAFF.